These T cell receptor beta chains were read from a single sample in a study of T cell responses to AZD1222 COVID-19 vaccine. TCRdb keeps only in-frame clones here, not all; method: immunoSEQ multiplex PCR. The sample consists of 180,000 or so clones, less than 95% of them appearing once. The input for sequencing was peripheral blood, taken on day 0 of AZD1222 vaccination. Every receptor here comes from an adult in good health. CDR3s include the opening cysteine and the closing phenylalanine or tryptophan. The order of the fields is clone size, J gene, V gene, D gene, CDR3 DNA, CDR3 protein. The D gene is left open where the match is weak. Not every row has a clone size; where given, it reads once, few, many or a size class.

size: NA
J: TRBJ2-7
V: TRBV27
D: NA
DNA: TGTGCCAGCAGTTTATCGATGGGGTGGGGTGGTTACGAGCAGTACTTC
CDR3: CASSLSMGWGGYEQYF

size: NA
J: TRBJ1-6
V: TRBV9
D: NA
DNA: TGTGCCAGCAGCCCGAGGGCCCAACCGTCACCCCTCCACTTT
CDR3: CASSPRAQPSPLHF

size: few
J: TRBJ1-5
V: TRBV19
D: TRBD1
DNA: TGTGCCAGTAACTTAGGGGGCTATAGCAATCAGCCCCAGCATTTT
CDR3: CASNLGGYSNQPQHF

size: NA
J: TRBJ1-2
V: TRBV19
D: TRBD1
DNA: TGTGCCAGTCATGGGGGACAGGGAGTAGGAAACTATGGCTACACCTTC
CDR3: CASHGGQGVGNYGYTF

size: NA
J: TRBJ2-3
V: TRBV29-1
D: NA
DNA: TGCAGCGTTTTAGCCGATACGCAGTATTTT
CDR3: CSVLADTQYF

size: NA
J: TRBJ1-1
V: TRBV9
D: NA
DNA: TGTGCCAGCAGCGCCTCACTCCAGGGCGGCACTGAAGCTTTCTTT
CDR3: CASSASLQGGTEAFF

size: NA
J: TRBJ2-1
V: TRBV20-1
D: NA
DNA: TGCAGTGCTAGAGTCCATGAGCAGTTCTTC
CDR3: CSARVHEQFF

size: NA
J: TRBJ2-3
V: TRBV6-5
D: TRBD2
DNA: TGTGCCAGCAGAAGGACTAGCGGTACAGATACGCAGTATTTT
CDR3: CASRRTSGTDTQYF

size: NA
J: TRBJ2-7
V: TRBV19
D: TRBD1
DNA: TGTGCCAGTAGCCCCTTTTGGACAGGGAGAGACGAGCAGTACTTC
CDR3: CASSPFWTGRDEQYF

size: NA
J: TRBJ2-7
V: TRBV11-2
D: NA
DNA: TGTGCCACCCGCCCCCGGGACGCCCCCTACGAGCAGTACTTC
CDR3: CATRPRDAPYEQYF

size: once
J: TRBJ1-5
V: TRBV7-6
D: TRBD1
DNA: TGTGCCAGCAGCTACTCGGACAGGGTGGGTGGTTCGCCCCAGCATTTT
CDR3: CASSYSDRVGGSPQHF

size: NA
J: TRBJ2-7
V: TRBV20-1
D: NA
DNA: TGCAGTGCTAGTAGTCGGGCCGGGTCCTACGAGCAGTACTTC
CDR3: CSASSRAGSYEQYF